Sequencing of this T cell receptor (beta chain) was carried out in a study of T cells in Graves' hyperthyroidism and ophthalmopathy. This clonotype has a handful of counts. Its target is not known. Graves' hyperthyroidism was deemed stable absent ophthalmopathy progression within 18 months. Study outcomes and limitations: Progression to ophthalmopathy was predicted a median of 6.5 months early. Most thyroid-expanded clonotypes above 0.001 were also found in blood.

RNA transcripts gave rise to amplified TCR beta CDR3 regions. Carried out on the TCR CDR3, a first-round RT-PCR used the HTBI primer set. TCRdb independently ran MiXCR on the multiplex PCR reads; one entry per CDR3 protein. Among 650,000 to 750,000 distinct CDR3 sequences listed, 12% to 15% were seen once. The ends lost 8 bases at V and 5 bases at J; junction bases unmatched: 7. Per the germline V gene, CDR1 is ENHRY and CDR2 is SYGVKD. The CDR3 covers 13 residues. The TCR originated in a woman aged 18-29 years with Graves' hyperthyroidism. The sequenced sample consisted of blood. V gene TRBV10-3 combines with J gene TRBJ2-7, with 9 bases lining up with TRBD2. CDR3 coding DNA: TGTGCCATCTGTAGCGGGAGCGGCGACGAGCAGTACTTC. Amino acids: CAICSGSGDEQYF.